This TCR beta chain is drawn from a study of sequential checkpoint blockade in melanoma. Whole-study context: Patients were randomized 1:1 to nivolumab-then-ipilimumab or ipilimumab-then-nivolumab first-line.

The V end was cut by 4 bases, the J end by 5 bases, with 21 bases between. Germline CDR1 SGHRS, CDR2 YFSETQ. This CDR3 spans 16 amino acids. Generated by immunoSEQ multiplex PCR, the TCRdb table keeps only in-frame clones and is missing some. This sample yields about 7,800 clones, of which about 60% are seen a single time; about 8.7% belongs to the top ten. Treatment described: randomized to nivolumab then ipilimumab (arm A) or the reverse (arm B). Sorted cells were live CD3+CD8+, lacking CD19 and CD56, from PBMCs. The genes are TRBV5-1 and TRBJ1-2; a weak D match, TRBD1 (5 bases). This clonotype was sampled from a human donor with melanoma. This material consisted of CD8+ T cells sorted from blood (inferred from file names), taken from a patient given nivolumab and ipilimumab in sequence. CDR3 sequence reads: CASSPTTANQFYGYTF. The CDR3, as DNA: TGCGCCAGCAGCCCGACGACAGCTAATCAGTTTTATGGCTACACCTTC.